The 10 T cell receptor beta chains below come from one sample, sequenced in a study of shared clonotypes between healthy human individuals. Profiling relied on immunoSEQ multiplex PCR, and the TCRdb table lists in-frame clones only, not all of them. This sample has over 300,000 clones, with around 87% found just once. The sample comprised memory CD8+ T cells sorted from blood. Subset of the sample: CD45RO+ cells pooled with CCR7-negative TemRA cells. These receptors were collected from a man aged 18 to 35 in good health.

V usage is TRBV7-2 and J usage is TRBJ2-5, with D possibly TRBD2 on 6 matching bases. Matching the DNA end better, TRBJ2-7 makes the J call doubtful. Per the germline V gene, CDR1 is SGHTA and CDR2 is FQGNSA. The CDR3 runs 15 residues. CDR3 DNA sequence: TGTGCCAGCAGCTTCATCGGCGGGGAACCCTACGAGCAGTACTTC. Translation gives CASSFIGGEPYEQYF.

The genes are TRBV10-3 and TRBJ2-7; D remains ambiguous. This CDR3 contains 13 residues. Looked up from germline, CDR1 is ENHRY and CDR2 is SYGVKD. The germline V and J ends were trimmed by 0 bases and 3 bases, with 6 bases remaining between them. This chain's CDR3 is CAISESLGYEQYF. CDR3 nucleotides: TGTGCCATCAGTGAGTCGTTGGGCTACGAGCAGTACTTC.

The genes are TRBV14 and TRBJ2-5; 9 positions agree with TRBD1. The trim removed 1 base at V and 3 bases at J, leaving 6 bases unmatched. CDR3 length: 16 residues. Germline lookup yields CDR1 SGHDN and CDR2 FVKESK. CDR3 nucleotides: TGTGCCAGCAGCCAAGCCAGGGACAGGGATAAAGAGACCCAGTACTTC. Amino acid sequence: CASSQARDRDKETQYF.

Comment on this clone: The sample contains more than one DNA sequence encoding this CDR3. The V and J genes are TRBV30 and TRBJ2-7, with D perhaps assigned TRBD1 or TRBD2 (6 bases each). The V end lost 0 bases, the J end lost 6 bases, and 12 bases lay between the germline ends. Looked up from germline, CDR1 is GTSNPN and CDR2 is SVGIG (reference sequence). The length of the CDR3 is 13 residues. The DNA of the CDR3 is TGTGCCTGGAGTGTTTTAGGGGGGAGCGAGCAGTACTTC. It is translated as CAWSVLGGSEQYF.

The chain is built from TRBV7-9 and TRBJ2-5; unclear D gene. Germline assignment: CDR1 SEHNR and CDR2 FQNEAQ (reference sequence). The CDR3 is 13 residues long. V lost 5 bases, J lost 4 bases, and 11 bases lay in between. This CDR3 reads CASSTMAAETQYF. For the CDR3, the DNA is TGTGCCAGCAGCACCATGGCCGCAGAGACCCAGTACTTC.

V usage is TRBV6-1 and J usage is TRBJ2-6; tentatively, D is TRBD1 (5 bases). CDR3 length equals 20 residues. Trimming took off 3 bases at V and 0 bases at J, with 21 bases between the two ends. Germline lookup yields CDR1 MNHNS and CDR2 SASEGT. CDR3 sequence: CASSDQQEIVRYSGANVLTF. The DNA for the CDR3 is TGTGCCAGCAGTGACCAACAGGAGATAGTCAGATACTCTGGGGCCAACGTCCTGACTTTC.

The rearrangement uses TRBV10-3 and TRBJ2-3; unclear D gene. Germline V CDR1 and CDR2: ENHRY, SYGVKD. The CDR3 length is 15 residues. V was shortened by 3 bases and J by 0 bases, with 10 bases between the two germline ends. The CDR3 coding sequence is TGTGCCATCAGTGACGAACGGGCGAGCACAGATACGCAGTATTTT. Translated: CAISDERASTDTQYF.

This sequence joins TRBV21-1 and TRBJ2-3; no check of the table's D call, TRBD1, against the DNA was made. TRBV21-1 is given as a pseudogene. CDR3 length equals 16 residues. CDR3 in amino acids: CASSKKLGQGTDTQYF. The DNA for the CDR3 is TGTGCCAGCAGCAAAAAATTGGGACAGGGGACAGATACGCAGTATTTT.

This chain links TRBV7-9 with TRBJ2-2; 8 bases agree with TRBD1. With V trimmed by 5 bases and J by 1 base, 6 bases remained unmatched. The CDR3 covers 16 residues. CDR1 SEHNR and CDR2 FQNEAQ come from the germline V gene (reference sequence). CDR3 residues: CASSPAGTGNTGELFF. The CDR3 nucleotides read TGTGCCAGCAGCCCCGCCGGGACAGGGAACACCGGGGAGCTGTTTTTT.

In this sample, this clone turned up once. V and J are TRBV11-2 and TRBJ2-3; D call uncertain. The CDR3 sequence is 16 residues long. Germline V gene sequence: CDR1 SGHAT, CDR2 FQNNGV. The germline V and J ends were trimmed by 0 bases and 0 bases, with 10 bases remaining between them. The CDR3 DNA reads TGTGCCAGCAGCTTAGACTGGATCCCTAGCACAGATACGCAGTATTTT. Protein sequence: CASSLDWIPSTDTQYF.